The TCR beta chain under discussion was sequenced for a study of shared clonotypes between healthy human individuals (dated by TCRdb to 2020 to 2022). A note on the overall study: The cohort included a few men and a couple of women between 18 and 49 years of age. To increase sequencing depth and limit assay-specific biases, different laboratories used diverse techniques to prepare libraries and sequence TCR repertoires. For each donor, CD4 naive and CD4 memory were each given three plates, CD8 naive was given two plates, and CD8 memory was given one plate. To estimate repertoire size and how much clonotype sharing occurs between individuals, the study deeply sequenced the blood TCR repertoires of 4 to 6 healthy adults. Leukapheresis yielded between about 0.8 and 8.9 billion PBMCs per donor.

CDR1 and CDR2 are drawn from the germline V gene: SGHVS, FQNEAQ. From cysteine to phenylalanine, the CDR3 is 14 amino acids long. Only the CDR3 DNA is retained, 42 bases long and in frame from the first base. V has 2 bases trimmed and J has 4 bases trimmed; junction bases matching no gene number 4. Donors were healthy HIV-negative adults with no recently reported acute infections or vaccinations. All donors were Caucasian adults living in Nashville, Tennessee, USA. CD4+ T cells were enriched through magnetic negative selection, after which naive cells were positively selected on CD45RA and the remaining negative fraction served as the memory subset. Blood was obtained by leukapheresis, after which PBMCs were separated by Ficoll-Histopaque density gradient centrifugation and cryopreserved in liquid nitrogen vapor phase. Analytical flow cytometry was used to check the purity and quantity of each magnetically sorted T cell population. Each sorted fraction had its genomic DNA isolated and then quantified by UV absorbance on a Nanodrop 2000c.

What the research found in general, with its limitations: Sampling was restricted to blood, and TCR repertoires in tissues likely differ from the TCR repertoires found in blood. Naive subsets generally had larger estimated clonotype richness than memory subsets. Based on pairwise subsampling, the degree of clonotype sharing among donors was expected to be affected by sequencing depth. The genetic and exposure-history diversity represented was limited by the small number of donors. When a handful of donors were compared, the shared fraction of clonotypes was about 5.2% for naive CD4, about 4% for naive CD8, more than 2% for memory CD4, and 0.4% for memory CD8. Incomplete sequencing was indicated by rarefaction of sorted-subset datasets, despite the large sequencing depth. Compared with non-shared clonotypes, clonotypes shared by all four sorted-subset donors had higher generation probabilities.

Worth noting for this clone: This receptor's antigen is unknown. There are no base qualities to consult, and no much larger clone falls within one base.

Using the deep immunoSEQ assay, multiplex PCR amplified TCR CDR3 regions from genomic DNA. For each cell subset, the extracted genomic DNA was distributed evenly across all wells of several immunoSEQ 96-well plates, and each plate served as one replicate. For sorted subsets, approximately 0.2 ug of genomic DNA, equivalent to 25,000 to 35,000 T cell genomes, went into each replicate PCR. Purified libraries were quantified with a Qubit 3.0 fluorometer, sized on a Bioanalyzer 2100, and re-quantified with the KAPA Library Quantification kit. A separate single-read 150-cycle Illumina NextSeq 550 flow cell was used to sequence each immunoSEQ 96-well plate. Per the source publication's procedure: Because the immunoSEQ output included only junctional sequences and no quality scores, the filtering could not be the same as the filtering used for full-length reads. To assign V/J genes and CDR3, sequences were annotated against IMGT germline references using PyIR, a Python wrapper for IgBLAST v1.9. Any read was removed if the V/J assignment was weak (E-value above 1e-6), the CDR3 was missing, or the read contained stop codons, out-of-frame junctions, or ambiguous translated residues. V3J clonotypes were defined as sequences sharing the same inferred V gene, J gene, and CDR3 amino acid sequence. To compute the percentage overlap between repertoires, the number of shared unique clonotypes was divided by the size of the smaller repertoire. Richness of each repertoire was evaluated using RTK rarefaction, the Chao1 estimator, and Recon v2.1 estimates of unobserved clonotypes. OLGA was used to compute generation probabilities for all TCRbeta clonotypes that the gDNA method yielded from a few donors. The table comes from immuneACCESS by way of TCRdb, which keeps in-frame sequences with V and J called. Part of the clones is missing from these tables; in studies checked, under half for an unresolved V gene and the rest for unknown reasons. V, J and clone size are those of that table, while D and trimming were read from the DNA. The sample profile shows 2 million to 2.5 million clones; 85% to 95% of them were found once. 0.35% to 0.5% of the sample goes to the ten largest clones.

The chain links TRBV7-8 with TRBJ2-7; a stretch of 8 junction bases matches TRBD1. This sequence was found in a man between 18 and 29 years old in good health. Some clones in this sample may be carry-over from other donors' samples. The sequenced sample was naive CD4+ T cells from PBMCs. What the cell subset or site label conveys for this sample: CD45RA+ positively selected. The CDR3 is CASSLRTGLYEQYF. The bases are TGTGCCAGCAGCTTACGGACAGGGCTGTACGAGCAGTACTTC.